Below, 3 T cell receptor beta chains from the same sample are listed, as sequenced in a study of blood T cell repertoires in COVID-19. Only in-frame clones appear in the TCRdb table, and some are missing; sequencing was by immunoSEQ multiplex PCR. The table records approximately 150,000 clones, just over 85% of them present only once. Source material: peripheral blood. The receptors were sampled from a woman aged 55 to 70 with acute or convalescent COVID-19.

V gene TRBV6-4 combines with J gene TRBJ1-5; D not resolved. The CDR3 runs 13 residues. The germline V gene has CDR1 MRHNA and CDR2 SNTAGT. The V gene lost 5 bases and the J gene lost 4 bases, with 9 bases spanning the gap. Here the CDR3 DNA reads TGTGCCAGCAGTCTAGACTCAAATCAGCCCCAGCATTTT. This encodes CASSLDSNQPQHF.

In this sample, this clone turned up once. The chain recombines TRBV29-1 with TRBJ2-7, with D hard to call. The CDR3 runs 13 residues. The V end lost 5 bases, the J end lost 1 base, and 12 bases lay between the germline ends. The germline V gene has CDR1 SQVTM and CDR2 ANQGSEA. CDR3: CSVSAGRSYEQYF. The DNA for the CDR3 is TGCAGCGTTTCGGCAGGCCGGTCCTACGAGCAGTACTTC.

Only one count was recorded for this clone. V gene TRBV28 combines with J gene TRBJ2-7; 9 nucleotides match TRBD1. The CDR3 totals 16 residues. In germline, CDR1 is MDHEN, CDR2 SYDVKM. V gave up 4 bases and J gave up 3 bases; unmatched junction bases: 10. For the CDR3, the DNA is TGTGCCAGCAGTTCCCTCACAGGGGGCGAATTCTACGAGCAGTACTTC. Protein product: CASSSLTGGEFYEQYF.